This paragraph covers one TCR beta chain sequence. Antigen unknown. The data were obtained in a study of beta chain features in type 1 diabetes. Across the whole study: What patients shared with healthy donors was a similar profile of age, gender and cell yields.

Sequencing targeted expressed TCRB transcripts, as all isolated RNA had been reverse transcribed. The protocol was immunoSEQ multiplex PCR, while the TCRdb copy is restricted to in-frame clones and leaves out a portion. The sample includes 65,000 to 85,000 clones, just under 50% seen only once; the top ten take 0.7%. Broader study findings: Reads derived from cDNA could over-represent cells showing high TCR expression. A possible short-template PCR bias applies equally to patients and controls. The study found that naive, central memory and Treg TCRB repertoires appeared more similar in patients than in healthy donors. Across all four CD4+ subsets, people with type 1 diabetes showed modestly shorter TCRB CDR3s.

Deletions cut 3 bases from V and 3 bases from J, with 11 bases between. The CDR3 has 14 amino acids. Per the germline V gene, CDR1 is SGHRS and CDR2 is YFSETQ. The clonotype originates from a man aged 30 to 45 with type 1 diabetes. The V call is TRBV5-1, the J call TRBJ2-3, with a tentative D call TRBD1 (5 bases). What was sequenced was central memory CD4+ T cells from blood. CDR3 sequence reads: CASSSRQRTDTQYF. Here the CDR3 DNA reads TGCGCCAGCAGCTCAAGACAGAGGACAGATACGCAGTATTTT.